These T cell receptor beta chains were read from a single sample in a study of a mutant IDH1 vaccine in newly diagnosed glioma. No antigen has been identified for these receptors. The protocol was immunoSEQ multiplex PCR, while the TCRdb copy is restricted to in-frame clones and leaves out a portion. The sample has about 68,000 clones, roughly 84% seen once. The input for sequencing was PBMCs, taken from a glioma patient whose treatment included an IDH1 peptide vaccine. These receptors originate from a man aged 18 to 30 with glioma. Each CDR3 is given with its conserved first and last residue. Clone sizes are given selectively: once, few, many, or a class where the clone is expanded.

v_gene: TRBV29-1
abundance: .
CDR3aa: CSVGRGEYEQYF

v_gene: TRBV25-1
abundance: few
CDR3aa: CASSETRGVDTEAFF

v_gene: TRBV7-9
abundance: .
CDR3aa: CASSPPRGHSTDTQYF

v_gene: TRBV12-5
abundance: .
CDR3aa: CASGETSGSGETQYF

v_gene: TRBV14
abundance: .
CDR3aa: CASSRLVGNEQFF

v_gene: TRBV6-1
abundance: .
CDR3aa: CASREMRRGRTGDEQYF

v_gene: TRBV7-8
abundance: .
CDR3aa: CASSLTSGFTDTQYF

v_gene: TRBV2
abundance: .
CDR3aa: CASRGSTGVGGYTF

v_gene: TRBV5-6
abundance: .
CDR3aa: CASSFWIAGSEQYF

v_gene: TRBV5-4
abundance: .
CDR3aa: CASSLMRGSTDTQYF

v_gene: TRBV5-6
abundance: .
CDR3aa: CASSLALDGTQYF

v_gene: TRBV6-5
abundance: .
CDR3aa: CASSYSREGGPGEQFF

v_gene: TRBV5-1
abundance: .
CDR3aa: CASSLSTVSYEQYF

v_gene: TRBV6-1
abundance: .
CDR3aa: CASSRSGGADTQYF

v_gene: TRBV4-3
abundance: .
CDR3aa: CASSHGPRSGNTIYF

v_gene: TRBV7-2
abundance: .
CDR3aa: CASSFKGLAGVETQYF

v_gene: TRBV19
abundance: once
CDR3aa: CASSPGRGLSPLHF

v_gene: TRBV6-5
abundance: .
CDR3aa: CASSTTDTQYF

v_gene: TRBV6-7
abundance: few
CDR3aa: CASSYSRQDTGELFF

v_gene: TRBV19
abundance: .
CDR3aa: CASIRTDHTEAFF

v_gene: TRBV5-1
abundance: .
CDR3aa: CASSSSGRDEKLFF

v_gene: TRBV18
abundance: few
CDR3aa: CATLSYLTGANTEAFF

v_gene: TRBV10-3
abundance: .
CDR3aa: CAISEGGTEAFF

v_gene: TRBV5-1
abundance: few
CDR3aa: CASSSREAMNTEAFF

v_gene: TRBV19
abundance: .
CDR3aa: CASSIDQGVVQGLWKTFNYGYTF

v_gene: TRBV27
abundance: .
CDR3aa: CASSLWATGELFF

v_gene: TRBV2
abundance: .
CDR3aa: CASSGPDSPGFADTQYF

v_gene: TRBV2
abundance: .
CDR3aa: CASRGQGISYGYTF

v_gene: TRBV6-6
abundance: .
CDR3aa: CASSHFPGLAFF

v_gene: TRBV7-6
abundance: .
CDR3aa: CASSSRPPGTSNNQPQHF

v_gene: TRBV27
abundance: .
CDR3aa: CASTVGTSGSSEQFF

v_gene: TRBV7-2
abundance: .
CDR3aa: CASSLGQVYEQYF

v_gene: TRBV7-3
abundance: .
CDR3aa: CASRPGLAGSTGELFF

v_gene: TRBV7-2
abundance: once
CDR3aa: CASPKGATNTEAFF

v_gene: TRBV5-5
abundance: .
CDR3aa: CASSYFTTSGDTDTQYF

v_gene: TRBV5-5
abundance: .
CDR3aa: CASSLDGTGHLEQYF

v_gene: TRBV4-3
abundance: .
CDR3aa: CASSQGIRDSVEKLFF

v_gene: TRBV7-2
abundance: once
CDR3aa: CASSLRPGQGTYEQYF

v_gene: TRBV4-2
abundance: .
CDR3aa: CASSQAKIAGLYEQYF

v_gene: TRBV5-6
abundance: .
CDR3aa: CASSLAGSNYGYTF

v_gene: TRBV9
abundance: .
CDR3aa: CASSIAGGPLNEQFF

v_gene: TRBV28
abundance: .
CDR3aa: CASSLGVFGTPHEQYF

v_gene: TRBV7-3
abundance: .
CDR3aa: CASSSDGHSGNTIYF

v_gene: TRBV5-8
abundance: .
CDR3aa: CASSLGRVRYGYTF

v_gene: TRBV5-6
abundance: .
CDR3aa: CASSLAFTSLGGELFF

v_gene: TRBV5-1
abundance: .
CDR3aa: CASSLDPTINEQYF

v_gene: TRBV29-1
abundance: .
CDR3aa: CSVELAGLPTYEQYF

v_gene: TRBV4-3
abundance: .
CDR3aa: CASSQESAQGLAYGYTF

v_gene: TRBV9
abundance: .
CDR3aa: CASSAPGRRNEQFF

v_gene: TRBV11-2
abundance: .
CDR3aa: CASSPPGASGNTIYF

v_gene: TRBV18
abundance: few
CDR3aa: CASSPYEGGNTEAFF

v_gene: TRBV12-5
abundance: .
CDR3aa: CASGLPSGGQSSYNEQFF

v_gene: TRBV5-1
abundance: .
CDR3aa: CASSTGDRETGQPQHF